A single sample is the source of the 2 T cell receptor beta chains below, sequenced in a study of response to subunit inactivated influenza vaccine. TCRdb used MiXCR to reprocess the RT-PCR reads, holding one entry per CDR3 protein. The table records 500,000 to 600,000 distinct CDR3 sequences, 11% of them present only once. The sample also formed part of further work on T cells expressing NK-cell markers. In that study: For TCR beta, cDNA was produced by 5'RACE template switching with UMIs.

Here the sequenced sample was PBMCs from blood, taken on the day of vaccination. Receptors originate from a man aged 50-60 years who received an inactivated influenza vaccine.

This clonotype was counted at least ten times. This chain uses TRBV7-9 with TRBJ2-7; tentative D call: TRBD1 (6 bases). The CDR3 has 12 residues. Germline V gene lookup returns CDR1 SEHNR and CDR2 FQNEAQ (reference sequence). With 6 bases removed from V and 5 bases from J, the gap between germline ends came to 11 bases. The CDR3 DNA sequence: TGTGCCAGCAGTTTGTCAGGGGACGAGCAGTACTTC. This encodes CASSLSGDEQYF.

The rearrangement joins TRBV5-1 to TRBJ2-7; TRBD1 matches at 7 bases. The CDR3 spans 15 residues. Germline assignment: CDR1 SGHRS and CDR2 YFSETQ. Trimming removed 0 bases from V and 5 bases from J; junction bases left unmatched: 8. The CDR3 spells CASSLETGWFDEQYF. The CDR3 DNA sequence: TGCGCCAGCAGCTTGGAGACAGGGTGGTTCGACGAGCAGTACTTC. The whole variable domain, remainder taken from reference TRBV5-1 and TRBJ2-7, is KAGVTQTPRYLIKTRGQQVTLSCSPISGHRSVSWYQQTPGQGLQFLFEYFSETQRNKGNFPGRFSGRQFSNSRSEMNVSTLELGDSALYLCASSLETGWFDEQYFGPGTRLTVT.